This record covers a single T cell receptor beta chain. What it binds is not known. This sample is part of a study of T cell responses to AZD1222 COVID-19 vaccine. Broader study findings: The repertoires were collected only after the peak T cell response. Females outnumbered males among donors, who were mostly white British; clonal diversity was possibly underestimated.

With V trimmed by 9 bases and J by 1 base, 9 bases remained unmatched. CDR1 is SGHTA, CDR2 FQGNSA, per germline. CDR3 length: 14 amino acids. TCRdb keeps only in-frame clones here, not all; method: immunoSEQ multiplex PCR. The sample carries 150,000 to 190,000 clones, 85% to 95% recorded once. Investigators merged groups given second doses at roughly 4 or roughly 12 weeks. The V and J genes are TRBV7-2 and TRBJ2-7; 7 bases are shared with TRBD2. The sequence derives from an adult who received the AZD1222 COVID-19 vaccine. The specimen comprised peripheral blood, sampled 28 days after the second AZD1222 dose. The CDR3, as DNA: TGTGCCAGTCGGCGGGCTAGCGGTTCCTACGAGCAGTACTTC. This gives the protein CASRRASGSYEQYF.